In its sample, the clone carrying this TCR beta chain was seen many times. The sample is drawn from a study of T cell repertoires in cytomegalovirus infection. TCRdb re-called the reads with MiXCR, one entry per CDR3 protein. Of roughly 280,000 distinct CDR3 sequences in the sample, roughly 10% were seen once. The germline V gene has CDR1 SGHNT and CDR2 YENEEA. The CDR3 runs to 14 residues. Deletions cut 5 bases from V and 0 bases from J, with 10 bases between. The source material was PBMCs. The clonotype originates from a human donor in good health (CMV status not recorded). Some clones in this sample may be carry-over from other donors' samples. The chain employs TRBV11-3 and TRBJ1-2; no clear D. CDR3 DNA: TGTGCCAGCAGCCCCCTGGCAGCTAACTATGGCTACACCTTC. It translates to CASSPLAANYGYTF.